A selection of T cell receptor beta chains follows, all from one sample in a study of blood T cell repertoires in COVID-19. Profiling relied on immunoSEQ multiplex PCR, and the TCRdb table lists in-frame clones only, not all of them. The table lists around 300,000 clones, about 85% of them singletons, with 2% to 3% in the top ten. The specimen sequenced was PBMCs or T cells enriched from blood (not recorded which). The receptors derive from a woman between 45 and 60 years old who had recovered from COVID-19. The CDR3 runs from the conserved cysteine through the conserved F or W. A D gene is named only where the DNA matches it firmly. For some rows the clone size is stated as once, few or many, or as a class when expanded; others skip it.

TRBD2	.	TRBV30	TRBJ2-3	TGTGCCGGGGGACTAGCGGGAGTTGGTACAGATACGCAGTATTTT	CAGGLAGVGTDTQYF
TRBD2	.	TRBV6-5	TRBJ2-7	TGTGCCAGCAGTCAGACCGGGACTAGCTACGAGCAGTACTTC	CASSQTGTSYEQYF
.	.	TRBV7-6	TRBJ1-5	TGTGCCAGCAGCTTGACCGGAGATCAGCCCCAGCATTTT	CASSLTGDQPQHF
.	.	TRBV7-9	TRBJ2-3	TGTGCCAGCAGGGGCGGGTCAGATACGCAGTATTTT	CASRGGSDTQYF
.	once	TRBV9	TRBJ1-3	TGTGCCAGCAGCACAAGACAAGTCCCTGGAAACACCATATATTTT	CASSTRQVPGNTIYF
.	.	TRBV27	TRBJ1-6	TGTGCCAGCAGTTGGGGACTATTGAATTCACCCCTCCACTTT	CASSWGLLNSPLHF
TRBD1	.	TRBV28	TRBJ1-2	TGTGCCAGCAGTTTAGGGACAGGGGGCGATGGCTACACCTTC	CASSLGTGGDGYTF
TRBD2	.	TRBV28	TRBJ2-5	TGTGCCAGCAGCCACATGGGCGGGGGTGCTCCCCAGCGTGGGACCCAGTACTTC	CASSHMGGGAPQRGTQYF
TRBD1	.	TRBV15	TRBJ1-3	TGTGCCACCAGTAAGACAGGGGGCCCTGGAAACACCATATATTTT	CATSKTGGPGNTIYF
TRBD2	few	TRBV7-2	TRBJ2-7	TGTGCCAGCAGCTTAAAACTAGCGGGGGGGCTCAACTCCTACGAGCAGTACTTC	CASSLKLAGGLNSYEQYF
TRBD1	.	TRBV5-6	TRBJ1-6	TGTGCCAGCAGCTTGGGGACAGGGGCAAATTCACCCCTCCACTTT	CASSLGTGANSPLHF
TRBD1	.	TRBV18	TRBJ1-1	TGTGCCAGCTCACCGCTTCAGGGGGCGGACACTGAAGCTTTCTTT	CASSPLQGADTEAFF
TRBD1	.	TRBV12-3/TRBV12-4	TRBJ1-2	TGTGCCAGCAGCCTTGGGACAGGGGGCGGCTACACCTTC	CASSLGTGGGYTF
TRBD1	.	TRBV2	TRBJ1-2	TGTGCCAGCTCCGCGGGACAGGGTAGTGGCTACACCTTC	CASSAGQGSGYTF
TRBD1	.	TRBV7-3	TRBJ2-1	TGTGCCAGCAGCTTGACAGGGGGTAGGAATGAGCAGTTCTTC	CASSLTGGRNEQFF
.	.	TRBV19	TRBJ2-7	TGTGCCAGTAGTATAGTTTTGGGGAGCGAGCAGTACTTC	CASSIVLGSEQYF
.	.	TRBV3-1/TRBV3-2	TRBJ2-4	TGTGCCAGCAGTAAAAGGGGGATTCTAGCCAAAAACATTCAGTACTTC	CASSKRGILAKNIQYF
TRBD2	once	TRBV19	TRBJ2-1	TGTGCCAGTAGTATGGGACTAGCGGGAGGGCGTCGCAATGAGCAGTTCTTC	CASSMGLAGGRRNEQFF
.	.	TRBV7-2	TRBJ1-1	TGTGCCAGCAGCTTAACGTCAGGGGTCATGAACACTGAAGCTTTCTTT	CASSLTSGVMNTEAFF
.	.	TRBV4-1	TRBJ1-4	TGCGCCAGCAGCCAAGATGTCGCCAGATTGCTGTTTTTT	CASSQDVARLLFF
.	once	TRBV5-4	TRBJ2-2	TGTGCCAGCAGCTTAAGAGGAATTGATACCGGGGAGCTGTTTTTT	CASSLRGIDTGELFF
TRBD1	few	TRBV7-8	TRBJ1-6	TGTGCCAGCAGCTGGGACAGGGTGGGTTCACCCCTCCACTTT	CASSWDRVGSPLHF
.	.	TRBV5-8	TRBJ2-7	TGTGCCAGCAGCTTGAACGCAGGGCCCTACGAGCAGTACTTC	CASSLNAGPYEQYF
TRBD1	.	TRBV23-1	TRBJ1-5	TGCGCCAGCAGTCAATCGAGGGGGCGCAATCAGCCCCAGCATTTT	CASSQSRGRNQPQHF
TRBD1	.	TRBV30	TRBJ2-7	TGTGCCTGGAGTTTTGGGACAGGGTACTACGAGCAGTACTTC	CAWSFGTGYYEQYF
TRBD2	once	TRBV7-9	TRBJ2-1	TGTGCCAGCAGCTCCAGGACTAGCGGTTACAATGAGCAGTTCTTC	CASSSRTSGYNEQFF
.	few	TRBV7-2	TRBJ2-5	TGTGCCAGCAGCCCGCAGTGGGGGGGCCAGGAGACCCAGTACTTC	CASSPQWGGQETQYF
TRBD1	few	TRBV19	TRBJ2-3	TGTGCCAGTAGTGGAGAGCGACAGGGCGGTGGCACAGATACGCAGTATTTT	CASSGERQGGGTDTQYF
TRBD1	few	TRBV27	TRBJ1-2	TGTGCCAGCAGCTTAAGGAGGACCACAGGGGAGAACTATGGCTACACCTTC	CASSLRRTTGENYGYTF
.	.	TRBV5-1	TRBJ2-7	TGCGCCAGCAGCTCCAGGGGGGTTACCTACGAGCAGTACTTC	CASSSRGVTYEQYF
.	few	TRBV2	TRBJ2-2	TGTGCCAGCAGACGGGATGCGAACACCGGGGAGCTGTTTTTT	CASRRDANTGELFF
TRBD2	.	TRBV19	TRBJ2-1	TGTGCCAGTAGTGTAGGGACTAGCGGGAGCTATGAGCAGTTCTTC	CASSVGTSGSYEQFF
.	.	TRBV3-1/TRBV3-2	TRBJ2-7	TGTGCCAGCAGCCAAGATTCCACCGGGCCCCATACAGGCGAGCAGTACTTC	CASSQDSTGPHTGEQYF
TRBD1	.	TRBV9	TRBJ2-7	TGTGCCAGCAGCGTAGGGGGACAGGGATACGAGCAGTACTTC	CASSVGGQGYEQYF
TRBD2	.	TRBV28	TRBJ2-7	TGTGCCAGCAGGCTAGCGGGGGTATACGAGCAGTACTTC	CASRLAGVYEQYF
.	.	TRBV5-6	TRBJ2-2	TGTGCCAGCAGCACGGGACTCACAAGGGCCGGGGAGCTGTTTTTT	CASSTGLTRAGELFF
TRBD2	few	TRBV11-2	TRBJ2-1	TGTGCCAGCAGCTGGACTAGCGGGAGGGGGGGTGAGCAGTTCTTC	CASSWTSGRGGEQFF